Listed here are 32 T cell receptor beta chains from one sample, sequenced in a study of CD8 T cells in Susac syndrome. RNA in amounts of roughly 0.45 to 1 ug was reverse transcribed with random hexamers. TCRdb re-derived calls from the immunoSEQ multiplex PCR reads in MiXCR, one entry per CDR3 protein. The sample includes tens of thousands of distinct CDR3 sequences, roughly 94% of them seen just once. Material: CD4+ T cells from PBMCs. The receptors originated from a human donor with Susac syndrome.

This chain uses TRBV28 with TRBJ1-3, with unresolved D. CDR1 is MDHEN, CDR2 SYDVKM, per germline. The CDR3 has 13 residues. The ends were cut back, 2 bases at V and 4 bases at J, with 6 bases in the middle. CDR3 bases: TGTGCCAGCAGTTTAGCCAGGGGAAACACCATATATTTT. It is translated as CASSLARGNTIYF.

In nucleotides, the CDR3 is TGTGCCAGCAGCGTAGAGAACCTTGGGGAGCAGTACTTC. Its protein product is CASSVENLGEQYF. The chain has TRBV7-9 and TRBJ2-7; D is uncertain. V lost 5 bases, J lost 7 bases, and 15 bases lay in between. CDR1 is SEHNR and CDR2 is FQNEAQ in the germline V gene (reference sequence). The CDR3 length is 13 residues.

The V gene is TRBV20-1, the J gene TRBJ1-6, with 8 bases aligning to TRBD1. Germline assignment: CDR1 DFQATT and CDR2 SNEGSKA (reference sequence). This CDR3 has 15 amino acids. With V trimmed by 2 bases and J by 5 bases, 5 bases remained unmatched. In nucleotides, the CDR3 is TGCAGTGCTAGACCTCCGGGACAGGATAATTCACCCCTCCACTTT. It encodes CSARPPGQDNSPLHF.

V is TRBV5-4 and J is TRBJ2-3; D might be TRBD1 or TRBD2, each matching 5 bases. The CDR3 length is 13 residues. Germline CDR1 and CDR2: SGHNT and YYREEE (reference sequence). V was shortened by 3 bases and J by 1 base, with 6 bases between the two germline ends. The CDR3 sequence: CASSWDGTDTQYF. For the CDR3, the DNA is TGTGCCAGCAGCTGGGACGGCACAGATACGCAGTATTTT.

The chain uses TRBV29-1 and TRBJ2-4; D is perhaps TRBD2 (6 bases). Trimming took 7 bases from V and 0 from J, leaving 13 bases between them. The germline gives CDR1 SQVTM, CDR2 ANQGSEA. This CDR3 contains 14 residues. CDR3 residues: CSARETLAKNIQYF. In DNA, the CDR3 is TGCAGCGCTCGGGAGACTCTAGCCAAAAACATTCAGTACTTC.

The gene calls are TRBV6-2 or TRBV6-3 and TRBJ2-1; D might be TRBD1 (6 bases). Germline CDR1 reads MNHEY; CDR2 reads SVGEGT. The V end lost 4 bases, the J end lost 8 bases, and 9 bases lay between the germline ends. The CDR3 runs to 12 residues. The CDR3 sequence is CASSSEGDEQFF. CDR3 coding DNA: TGTGCCAGCAGTTCCGAGGGGGATGAGCAGTTCTTC.

This sequence joins TRBV6-5 and TRBJ2-7; D is unclear. From germline, CDR1 is MNHEY and CDR2 SVGAGI. Trimming took off 6 bases at V and 3 bases at J, with 9 bases between the two ends. CDR3 size: 12 residues. CDR3 residues: CASSNNYYEQYF. As DNA, the CDR3 is TGTGCCAGCAGCAATAATTACTACGAGCAGTACTTC.

The rearrangement joins TRBV21-1 to TRBJ2-7; no check of the table's D call, TRBD1, against the DNA was made. TRBV21-1 is deemed a pseudogene. CDR3 length equals 17 residues. The CDR3 region has the DNA TGTGCCAGCAGCAATACCGTACGGGGGAACCTAACCTACGAGCAGTACTTC. Translated: CASSNTVRGNLTYEQYF.

This chain joins TRBV21-1 and TRBJ2-5; the table's D call, TRBD2, has no DNA check behind it. TRBV21-1 is deemed a pseudogene. The CDR3 length is 13 residues. The CDR3 reads CATLPSGDETQYF. DNA for the CDR3: TGTGCCACCCTCCCTAGCGGGGATGAGACCCAGTACTTC.

The rearrangement joins TRBV20-1 to TRBJ2-5; possible D gene TRBD2, 5 bases. The CDR3 has 14 amino acids. Looked up from germline, CDR1 is DFQATT and CDR2 is SNEGSKA (reference sequence). The V end lost 4 bases, the J end lost 4 bases, and 16 bases lay between the germline ends. CDR3 protein: CSAKVSGIGETQYF. Written as DNA, the CDR3 is TGCAGTGCTAAGGTTTCGGGGATTGGAGAGACCCAGTACTTC.

This CDR3 is CSVLGTSGTDTQYF. The CDR3 DNA reads as TGCAGCGTTCTAGGGACTAGCGGCACAGATACGCAGTATTTT. The chain carries TRBV29-1 and TRBJ2-3, with 10 bases lining up with TRBD2. J gave up 1 base and V 5 bases, and 3 bases lay outside the gene matches. The CDR3 contains 14 residues. Per the germline V gene, CDR1 is SQVTM and CDR2 is ANQGSEA.

Written as DNA, the CDR3 is TGTGCCAGTGACAGTCGGTATGGCTACACCTTC. As protein: CASDSRYGYTF. V usage is TRBV28 and J usage is TRBJ1-2; a weak D match, TRBD1 (5 bases). Trimming shortened V by 9 bases and J by 5 bases, and 10 bases separated the two germline ends. The CDR3 is 11 amino acids. Germline V gene data show CDR1 as MDHEN and CDR2 as SYDVKM.

The V gene is TRBV30, the J gene TRBJ1-2; maybe TRBD1 (5 bases). Germline loops: CDR1 GTSNPN, CDR2 SVGIG (reference sequence). Trimming cost V 0 bases and J 3 bases, with 5 bases left between them. The CDR3 contains 12 residues. CDR3 region: CAWSVGDYGYTF. The CDR3 coding sequence is TGTGCCTGGAGTGTAGGGGACTATGGCTACACCTTC.

V is TRBV7-3 and J is TRBJ2-5; a weak D match, TRBD1 (8 bases). Germline V gives CDR1 SGHTA, CDR2 FQGTGA. V lost 5 bases to trimming and J lost 1 base, with 17 bases between them. This CDR3 is 16 amino acids long. The CDR3 sequence is CASSQGASGRQETQYF. In DNA, the CDR3 is TGTGCCAGCAGCCAGGGGGCTAGCGGACGCCAAGAGACCCAGTACTTC. Full variable domain (missing parts from reference TRBV7-3 and TRBJ2-5): GAGVSQTPSNKVTEKGKYVELRCDPISGHTALYWYRQSLGQGPEFLIYFQGTGAADDSGLPNDRFFAVRPEGSVSTLKIQRTERGDSAVYLCASSQGASGRQETQYFGPGTRLLVL.

This chain connects TRBV20-1 to TRBJ2-5, with 7 nucleotides matching TRBD2. This CDR3 has 13 residues. Germline V gives CDR1 DFQATT, CDR2 SNEGSKA (reference sequence). V was pared by 3 bases and J by 5 bases, with 6 bases of the junction left unmatched. The CDR3 here is CSASPPGGETQYF. In DNA, the CDR3 is TGCAGTGCTAGTCCCCCCGGGGGGGAGACCCAGTACTTC.

This rearrangement joins TRBV5-6 to TRBJ2-3, with unresolved D. The germline gives CDR1 SGHDT, CDR2 YYEEEE. V lost 2 bases, J lost 3 bases, and 7 bases lay in between. The CDR3 has 13 residues. This CDR3 reads CASSFPATDTQYF. The CDR3 DNA sequence: TGTGCCAGCAGCTTTCCAGCGACAGATACGCAGTATTTT.

This rearrangement joins TRBV29-1 to TRBJ2-7; no firm D call. The V end was cut by 4 bases, the J end by 0 bases, with 7 bases between. The CDR3 length is 12 residues. The germline CDR1 and CDR2 sequences are SQVTM and ANQGSEA. CDR3 sequence: CSVASRSYEQYF. CDR3 coding DNA: TGCAGCGTTGCCAGTCGCTCCTACGAGCAGTACTTC.

The chain couples TRBV12-3 or TRBV12-4 to TRBJ1-1, with 7 bases fitting TRBD1. J was trimmed by 8 bases and V by 8 bases; bases with no gene match: 5. The CDR3 is made up of 11 amino acids. CDR3 region: CASGQGVEAFF. CDR3 coding DNA: TGTGCCAGCGGGCAGGGGGTGGAAGCTTTCTTT.

The chain is built from TRBV2 and TRBJ1-2; D is undetermined. Per germline, CDR1 SNHLY and CDR2 FYNNEI. Trimming removed 6 bases from V and 2 bases from J, with 13 bases in between. CDR3 size: 14 residues. The CDR3: CASREREGNYGYTF. The DNA of the CDR3 is TGTGCCAGCAGGGAAAGGGAGGGAAACTATGGCTACACCTTC.

This rearrangement joins TRBV27 to TRBJ2-2; D gene ambiguous. The CDR3 covers 11 residues. V was trimmed by 5 bases and J by 3 bases, leaving 1 base between them. CDR1 is MNHEY, CDR2 SMNVEV, per germline (reference sequence). The CDR3 region has the DNA TGTGCCAGCAGTCACACCGGGGAGCTGTTTTTT. Translation: CASSHTGELFF.

This clonotype is a singleton in its sample. This chain joins TRBV12-3 or TRBV12-4 and TRBJ1-6; 10 bases match TRBD1. V was clipped by 6 bases and J by 7 bases; unmatched bases: 3. There are 14 residues in the CDR3. The CDR3 protein is CASSPGQGNSPLHF. CDR3 nucleotide sequence: TGTGCCAGCAGCCCGGGACAGGGGAATTCACCCCTCCACTTT.

The rearrangement links TRBV4-1 to TRBJ2-7; D remains ambiguous. V dropped 3 bases and J dropped 6 bases, with 12 bases sitting between them. In germline, CDR1 is MGHRA, CDR2 YSYEKL. The CDR3 runs 13 residues. The CDR3 bases are TGCGCCAGCAGCCAGCAAGTTGAGCGCGAGCAGTACTTC. Protein: CASSQQVEREQYF.

This CDR3 is CASSYSSAGVVTQYF. The CDR3 nucleotides are TGTGCCAGCAGTTACTCGTCGGCAGGTGTAGTGACCCAGTACTTC. The V call is TRBV6-5, the J call TRBJ2-5; D is ambiguous. The germline V gene has CDR1 MNHEY and CDR2 SVGAGI. V gave up 0 bases and J gave up 7 bases, with 15 bases separating them. The CDR3 is 15 residues long.

The J gene is TRBJ2-5, the V gene TRBV20-1; TRBD1 matches 8 bases. The CDR3 is made up of 13 amino acids. From germline, CDR1 is DFQATT and CDR2 SNEGSKA (reference sequence). The junction had 7 bases not matched to a gene; V was cut back by 5 bases and J by 5 bases. This CDR3 reads CSASRGRGETQYF. The CDR3 DNA follows: TGCAGTGCTTCCAGGGGGCGCGGGGAGACCCAGTACTTC.

This rearrangement joins TRBV28 to TRBJ1-5, with 9 bases identical to TRBD1. Germline V gene data show CDR1 as MDHEN and CDR2 as SYDVKM. V shed 11 bases, J shed 6 bases, and the junction held 5 bases outside the gene matches. The CDR3 extends over 12 amino acids. The CDR3, as DNA: TGTGCCGTCCGACAGGGGGGTCAGCCCCAGCATTTT. This translates into CAVRQGGQPQHF.

This clonotype was recorded once. V gene TRBV20-1 combines with J gene TRBJ2-1; 7 bases agree with TRBD1. The V gene end was trimmed by 7 bases and the J gene end by 2 bases; junction bases not matched to a gene: 5. CDR3 length: 13 residues. Germline V gene sequence: CDR1 DFQATT, CDR2 SNEGSKA (reference sequence). As DNA, the CDR3 is TGCAGTGATCTCGGGACAGCCTACAATGAGCAGTTCTTC. Amino acids: CSDLGTAYNEQFF.

The chain uses TRBV12-3 or TRBV12-4 and TRBJ2-5; no clear D gene. The CDR3 sequence is 13 residues long. V was trimmed by 8 bases and J by 3 bases, leaving 13 bases between them. Here the CDR3 DNA reads TGTGCCAGCGGGATAGATACCGAAGAGACCCAGTACTTC. The encoded protein is CASGIDTEETQYF.

The rearrangement links TRBV20-1 to TRBJ1-6; a possible D gene is TRBD1 (6 bases). This CDR3 has 14 amino acids. Germline V CDR1 and CDR2: DFQATT, SNEGSKA (reference sequence). With 5 bases removed from V and 6 bases from J, the gap between germline ends came to 14 bases. The CDR3: CSAQLQGLNSPLHF. The CDR3 region has the DNA TGCAGTGCTCAACTTCAGGGGCTTAATTCACCCCTCCACTTT.

The chain has TRBV11-2 and TRBJ2-3; D uncertain. The CDR3 is 14 amino acids. Trimming left V 2 bases short and J 2 bases short, with 8 bases between. CDR1 SGHAT and CDR2 FQNNGV come from the germline V gene. As DNA, the CDR3 is TGTGCCAGCAGCTTAACCACAGTCACAGATACGCAGTATTTT. This gives the protein CASSLTTVTDTQYF.

The chain carries TRBV30 and TRBJ2-2; the D gene is possibly TRBD1 (6 bases). Trimming shortened V by 0 bases and J by 0 bases, and 14 bases separated the two germline ends. Per germline, CDR1 GTSNPN and CDR2 SVGIG (reference sequence). The CDR3 is 17 residues long. In DNA form, the CDR3 reads TGTGCCTGGAGTGTACGTCGGACAGTCGCGAACACCGGGGAGCTGTTTTTT. Amino acids: CAWSVRRTVANTGELFF.

The V and J genes are TRBV12-5 and TRBJ2-1; 11 nucleotides align to TRBD2. The CDR3 runs 16 residues. V lost 0 bases, J lost 6 bases, and 4 bases stayed unmatched. Germline assignment: CDR1 LGHNT and CDR2 FRNRAP. The CDR3 DNA reads TGTGCTAGTGGTTTGGTACTAGCGGGGGAGGTCAATGAGCAGTTCTTC. As protein: CASGLVLAGEVNEQFF.

The chain has TRBV3-1 and TRBJ1-2, with D possibly matching TRBD1 (6 bases). This CDR3 has 14 amino acids. CDR1 and CDR2 from the germline V gene are LGHDT and YNNKEL (reference sequence). The ends were cut back, 1 base at V and 7 bases at J, with 13 bases in the middle. CDR3 sequence (DNA): TGTGCCAGCAGCCAAGTCGGACAGAACGGTGGCTACACCTTC. It specifies CASSQVGQNGGYTF.